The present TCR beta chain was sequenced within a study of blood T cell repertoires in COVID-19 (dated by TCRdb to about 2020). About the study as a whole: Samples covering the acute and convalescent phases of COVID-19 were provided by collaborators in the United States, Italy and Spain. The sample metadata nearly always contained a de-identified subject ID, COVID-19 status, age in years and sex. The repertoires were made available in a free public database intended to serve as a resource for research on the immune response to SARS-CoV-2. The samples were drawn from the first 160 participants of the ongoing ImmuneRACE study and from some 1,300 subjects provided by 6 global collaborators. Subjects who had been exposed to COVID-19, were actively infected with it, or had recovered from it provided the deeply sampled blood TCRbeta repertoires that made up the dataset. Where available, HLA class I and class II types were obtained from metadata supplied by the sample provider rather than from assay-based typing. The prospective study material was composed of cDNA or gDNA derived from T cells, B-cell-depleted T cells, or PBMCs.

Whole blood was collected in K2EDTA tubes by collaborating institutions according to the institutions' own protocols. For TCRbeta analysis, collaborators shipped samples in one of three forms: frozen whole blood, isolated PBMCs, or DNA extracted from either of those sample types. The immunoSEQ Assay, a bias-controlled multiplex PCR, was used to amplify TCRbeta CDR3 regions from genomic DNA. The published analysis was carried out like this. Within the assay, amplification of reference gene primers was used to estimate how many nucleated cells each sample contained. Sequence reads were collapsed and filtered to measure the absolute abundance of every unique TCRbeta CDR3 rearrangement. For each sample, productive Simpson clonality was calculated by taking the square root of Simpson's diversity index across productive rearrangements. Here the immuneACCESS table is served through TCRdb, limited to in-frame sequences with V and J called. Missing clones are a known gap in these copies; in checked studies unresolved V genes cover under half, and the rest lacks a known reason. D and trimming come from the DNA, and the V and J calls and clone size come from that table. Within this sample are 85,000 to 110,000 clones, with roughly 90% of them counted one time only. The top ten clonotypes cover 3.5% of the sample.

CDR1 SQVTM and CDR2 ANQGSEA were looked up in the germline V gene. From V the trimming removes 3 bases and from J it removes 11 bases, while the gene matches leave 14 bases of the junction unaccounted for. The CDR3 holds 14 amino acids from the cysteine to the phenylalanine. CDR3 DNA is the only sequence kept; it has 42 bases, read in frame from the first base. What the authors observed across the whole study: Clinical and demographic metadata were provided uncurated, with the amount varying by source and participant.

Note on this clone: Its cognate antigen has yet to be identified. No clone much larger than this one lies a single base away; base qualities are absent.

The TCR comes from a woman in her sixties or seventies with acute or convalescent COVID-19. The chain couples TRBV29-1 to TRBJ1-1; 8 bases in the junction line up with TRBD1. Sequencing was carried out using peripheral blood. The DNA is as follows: TGCAGCGTTGATGAGGGCAGGGGGCTACAAGGGGCTTTCTTT. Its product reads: CSVDEGRGLQGAFF. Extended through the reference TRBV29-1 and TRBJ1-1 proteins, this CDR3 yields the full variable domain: SAVISQKPSRDICQRGTSLTIQCQVDSQVTMMFWYRQQPGQSLTLIATANQGSEATYESGFVIDKFPISRPNLTFSTLTVSNMSPEDSSIYLCSVDEGRGLQGAFFGQGTRLTVV.